The entry that follows covers one T cell receptor (beta chain) sequence. Study processing details: Reference gene primer amplification yielded estimated nucleated cell counts. Assay: immunoSEQ multiplex PCR; the TCRdb copy retains only in-frame clones and omits some. V and J calls and clone size are copied from that table; D and trimming were computed from the DNA. The sample has about 180,000 clones; 80% to 85% are singletons. V dropped 5 bases and J dropped 6; count of bases not matched to a gene: 13. The CDR3 is 15 amino acids. Germline V gives CDR1 MNHEY, CDR2 SMNVEV (reference sequence). The data belong to a study of blood T cell repertoires in COVID-19. Seattle participants joined during active infection and were tracked over time.

This clonotype was sampled from a woman aged 70-85 years with COVID-19, enrolled during active disease. Sequencing was performed on peripheral blood. The rearrangement joins TRBV27 to TRBJ2-7; TRBD1 agrees at 7 bases. Written as DNA, the CDR3 is TGTGCCAGCAGTGGCAGGGACAGACGAATTCCCGAGCAGTACTTC. Its protein is CASSGRDRRIPEQYF.